This TCR beta chain was captured in a study of T cells in Graves' hyperthyroidism and ophthalmopathy. V was cut by 3 bases and J by 5 bases, with 10 bases left in between. Germline lookup yields CDR1 MGHDK and CDR2 SYGVNS. This CDR3 contains 13 residues. TCR beta CDR3 sequences were amplified from RNA transcripts. The primer set for the first-round RT-PCR of the TCR CDR3 was HTBI. From the multiplex PCR reads, TCRdb called clonotypes with MiXCR, one entry per CDR3 protein. This table holds about 500,000 distinct CDR3 sequences, roughly 17% found once. The TCR originated in a woman aged 18-30 years with Graves' hyperthyroidism. This chain links TRBV25-1 with TRBJ1-2; D is ambiguous. Sequencing input: blood. CDR3 protein: CASSDSGVYGYTF. The CDR3 DNA follows: TGTGCCAGCAGTGATTCTGGCGTATATGGCTACACCTTC.